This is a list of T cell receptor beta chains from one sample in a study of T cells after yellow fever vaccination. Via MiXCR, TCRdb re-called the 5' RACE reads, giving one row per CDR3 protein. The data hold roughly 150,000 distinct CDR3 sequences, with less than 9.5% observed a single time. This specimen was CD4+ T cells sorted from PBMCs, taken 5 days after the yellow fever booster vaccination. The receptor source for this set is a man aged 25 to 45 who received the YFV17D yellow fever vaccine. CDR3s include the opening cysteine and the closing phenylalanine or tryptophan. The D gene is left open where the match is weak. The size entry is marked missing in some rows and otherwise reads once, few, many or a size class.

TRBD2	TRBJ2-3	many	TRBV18	TGTGCCAGCTCACCGGGACTAGCGGGAGTAGATACGCAGTATTTT	CASSPGLAGVDTQYF
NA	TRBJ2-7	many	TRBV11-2	TGTGCCAGCAGCTCCTTCCCCCTTAGCGGCAAAGGCTCCTACGAGCAGTACTTC	CASSSFPLSGKGSYEQYF
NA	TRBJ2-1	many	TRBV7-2	TGTGCCAGCAGCTTTCAGGGGGGAGAGCAGTTCTTC	CASSFQGGEQFF
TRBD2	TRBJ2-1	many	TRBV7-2	TGTGCCAGCAGAGCAACGGGGGGAGACTACAATGAGCAGTTCTTC	CASRATGGDYNEQFF
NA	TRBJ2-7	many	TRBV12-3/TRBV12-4	TGTGCCAGCAGTTTAGGACAGCCTCCCTACGAGCAGTACTTC	CASSLGQPPYEQYF
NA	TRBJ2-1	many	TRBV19	TGTGCCAGTAGTATAGCTAGCTGGGGTGAATATGAGCAGTTCTTC	CASSIASWGEYEQFF
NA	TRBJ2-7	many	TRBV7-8	TGTGCCAGCAGCTTAGGAGTAGGGGGGGGAGGCCGGTACGAGCAGTACTTC	CASSLGVGGGGRYEQYF
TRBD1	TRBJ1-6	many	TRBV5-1	TGCGCCAGCAGCTTGTCGACAGGGGGTAATTCACCCCTCCACTTT	CASSLSTGGNSPLHF
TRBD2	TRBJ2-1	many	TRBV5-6	TGTGCCAGCAGCCTAAGGACTAGCGGGAGCTACAATGAGCAGTTCTTC	CASSLRTSGSYNEQFF
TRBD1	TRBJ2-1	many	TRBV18	TGTGCCAGCTCACCAGACCGACAGGGAAAGGAGGAGTTCTTC	CASSPDRQGKEEFF
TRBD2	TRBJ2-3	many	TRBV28	TGTGCCAGCAGTAAAACTAGCGGGCGGGGGGATACGCAGTATTTT	CASSKTSGRGDTQYF
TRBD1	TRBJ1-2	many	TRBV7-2	TGTGCCAGCAGCTTAGAGAGGACAGGGGGTTCTGAGAGGACCTTC	CASSLERTGGSERTF
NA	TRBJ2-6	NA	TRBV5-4	TGTGCCAGCAGCTTGGACAGGGAAGCTGGGGCCAACGTCCTGACTTTC	CASSLDREAGANVLTF
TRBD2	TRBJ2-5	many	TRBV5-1	TGCGCCAGCAGCTTCGAGGGAGGGGAGACCCAGTACTTC	CASSFEGGETQYF
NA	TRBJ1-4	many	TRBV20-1	TGCAGTGCCCTGAGATTAACTAATGAAAAACTGTTTTTT	CSALRLTNEKLFF
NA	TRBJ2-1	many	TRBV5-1	TGCGCCAGCAGCTTGGTGGGGCAAACCTACAATGAGCAGTTCTTC	CASSLVGQTYNEQFF
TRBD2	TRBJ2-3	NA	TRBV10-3	TGTGCCATCAGTGAGTCCCTAGCGGGAGTTCCAGATACGCAGTATTTT	CAISESLAGVPDTQYF
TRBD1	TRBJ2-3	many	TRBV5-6	TGTGCCAGCAGCCCTTTCGGGACAGGCAGTGAAAGAGATACGCAGTATTTT	CASSPFGTGSERDTQYF
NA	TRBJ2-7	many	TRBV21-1	TGTGCCAGCCTGTTCAACAATTCGGGACTAGCGGACCTAAAGGGATACGAGCAGTACTTC	CASLFNNSGLADLKGYEQYF
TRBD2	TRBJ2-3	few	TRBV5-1	TGCGCCAGCAGCTTTTCTAGCGGGAGTGCGGCAGATACGCAGTATTTT	CASSFSSGSAADTQYF
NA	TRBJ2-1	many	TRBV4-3	TGCGCCAGCAGCCAAGAAGGGTCTCTACACAATGAGCAGTTCTTC	CASSQEGSLHNEQFF
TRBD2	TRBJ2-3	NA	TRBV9	TGTGCCAGCAGCGCTATAGCGGGAGGCACAGATACGCAGTATTTT	CASSAIAGGTDTQYF
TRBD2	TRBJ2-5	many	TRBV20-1	TGCAGTGCCACTAGCGGGAGAGAGACCCAGTACTTC	CSATSGRETQYF
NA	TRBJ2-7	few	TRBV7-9	TGTGCCAGCAGCACGGCTGGGACCCGTACCTACGAGCAGTACTTC	CASSTAGTRTYEQYF
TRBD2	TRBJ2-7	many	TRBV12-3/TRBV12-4	TGTGCCAGCAGCCCTCTAGCGGGAGGGCCCTACGAGCAGTACTTC	CASSPLAGGPYEQYF
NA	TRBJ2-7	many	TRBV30	TGTGCCTGGAGTCTAGACAGGTTTAACTACGAGCAGTACTTC	CAWSLDRFNYEQYF
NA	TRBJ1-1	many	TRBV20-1	TGCAGTGCCGACCGAGAGGAGTACACTGAAGCTTTCTTT	CSADREEYTEAFF
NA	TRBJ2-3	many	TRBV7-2	TGTGCCAGCAGCCCCCGCCCCACAGATACGCAGTATTTT	CASSPRPTDTQYF
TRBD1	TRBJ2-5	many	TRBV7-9	TGTGCCAGCAGCTTCCAGGGGGCCTGGGGGGAGACCCAGTACTTC	CASSFQGAWGETQYF
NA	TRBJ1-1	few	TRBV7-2	TGTGCCACCGGCGCCTCTAACTCACCAGAAGCTTTCTTT	CATGASNSPEAFF
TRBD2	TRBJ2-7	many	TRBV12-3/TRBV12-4	TGTGCCAGCAGTTTGGGACTAGCGGGCCTTAAGCAGTACTTC	CASSLGLAGLKQYF
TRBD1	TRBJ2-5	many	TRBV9	TGTGCCAGCAGCCCGGACGCCCGGGGACAGGGGTATGAGACCCAGTACTTC	CASSPDARGQGYETQYF
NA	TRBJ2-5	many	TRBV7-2	TGTGCCAGCAGCTTAGGAGGGGCGGGTCCACAAGAGACCCAGTACTTC	CASSLGGAGPQETQYF